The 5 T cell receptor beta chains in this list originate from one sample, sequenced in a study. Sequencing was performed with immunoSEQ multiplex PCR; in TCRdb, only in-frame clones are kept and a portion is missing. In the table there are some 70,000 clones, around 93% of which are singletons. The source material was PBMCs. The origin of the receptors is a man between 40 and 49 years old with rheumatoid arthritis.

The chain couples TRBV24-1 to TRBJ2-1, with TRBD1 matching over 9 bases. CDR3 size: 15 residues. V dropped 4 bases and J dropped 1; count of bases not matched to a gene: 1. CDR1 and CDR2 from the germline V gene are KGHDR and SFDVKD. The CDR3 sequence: CATSEGTGSYNEQFF. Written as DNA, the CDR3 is TGTGCCACCAGTGAGGGGACAGGGTCCTACAATGAGCAGTTCTTC.

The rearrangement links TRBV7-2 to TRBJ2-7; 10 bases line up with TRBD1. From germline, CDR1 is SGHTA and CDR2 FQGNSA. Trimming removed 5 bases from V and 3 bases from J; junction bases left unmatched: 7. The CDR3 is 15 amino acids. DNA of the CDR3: TGTGCCAGCAGCAAAGACAGGGGGCTGATCTACGAGCAGTACTTC. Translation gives CASSKDRGLIYEQYF.

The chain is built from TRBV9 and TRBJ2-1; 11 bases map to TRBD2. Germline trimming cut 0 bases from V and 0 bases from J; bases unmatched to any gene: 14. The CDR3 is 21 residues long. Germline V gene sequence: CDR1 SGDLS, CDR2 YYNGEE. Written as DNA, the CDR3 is TGTGCCAGCAGCGTAGGATGGACTAGCGGGTGGGGGGGTAGCTCCTACAATGAGCAGTTCTTC. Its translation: CASSVGWTSGWGGSSYNEQFF.

CDR3 protein: CASSVGDEGGPQHF. The DNA of the CDR3 is TGTGCCAGCAGCGTAGGGGATGAGGGAGGACCCCAGCATTTT. The gene calls are TRBV9 and TRBJ1-5; D gene uncertain. CDR1 SGDLS and CDR2 YYNGEE come from the germline V gene. V gave up 0 bases and J gave up 10 bases, with 14 bases separating them. The CDR3 contains 14 residues. Full variable domain (rest looked up from reference TRBV9 and TRBJ1-5): DSGVTQTPKHLITATGQRVTLRCSPRSGDLSVYWYQQSLDQGLQFLIQYYNGEERAKGNILERFSAQQFPDLHSELNLSSLELGDSALYFCASSVGDEGGPQHFGDGTRLSIL.

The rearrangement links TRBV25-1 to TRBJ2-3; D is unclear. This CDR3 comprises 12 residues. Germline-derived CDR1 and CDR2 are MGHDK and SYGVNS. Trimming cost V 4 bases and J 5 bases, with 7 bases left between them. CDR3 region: CASSVLVDTQYF. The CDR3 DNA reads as TGTGCCAGCAGTGTCCTGGTAGATACGCAGTATTTT.